This T cell receptor (beta chain) was recorded in a study of blood T cell repertoires in COVID-19. Study context: COVID-19 samples, acute and convalescent, were from the United States, Italy and Spain. In each case, the material was cDNA or gDNA derived from T cells, B-cell-depleted T cells, or PBMCs.

How the authors handled the data: The authors estimated nucleated cell counts from reference gene primer amplification. Clones were sequenced by immunoSEQ multiplex PCR, and TCRdb holds only the in-frame ones, with some missing. That table supplies the V and J calls and clone size; D and trimming were determined from the DNA. The table has around 130,000 clones, approximately 88% seen once. The ends were cut back, 2 bases at V and 7 bases at J, with 19 bases in the middle. This CDR3 is 16 amino acids long. Germline loops: CDR1 SGHKS, CDR2 YYEKEE (reference sequence). This clone was seen just once. Material: peripheral blood. This chain joins TRBV5-5 and TRBJ1-5, with D possibly being TRBD1 (6 bases). The receptor was derived from a man between 65 and 79 years old with active COVID-19. The chain's CDR3 is CASSFSDQGPGQPQHF. The CDR3 DNA follows: TGTGCCAGCAGCTTCTCCGACCAGGGGCCCGGCCAGCCCCAGCATTTT.